This T cell receptor (beta chain) was captured in a study of beta chain features in type 1 diabetes. CDR3 length: 15 residues. The V end lost 4 bases, the J end lost 3 bases, and 15 bases lay between the germline ends. Germline V CDR1 and CDR2: SGHRS, YFSETQ. Since all of the isolated RNA was reverse transcribed, expressed TCRB transcripts were what got sequenced. Repertoires were generated with immunoSEQ multiplex PCR, while TCRdb's copy carries only in-frame clones and drops some. In the table there are 130,000 or so clones, over 8% of which are singletons. This clone was found many times. Its antigen is not known. General observations from the study: The naive, central memory and Treg TCRB repertoires showed an apparent similarity that was greater among patients than among healthy donors.

Each of the CD4+ naive, central memory, regulatory and stem cell-like memory populations was sorted via CD45RO/CCR7/CD25/CD127/CD95/CD27. The chain carries TRBV5-1 and TRBJ2-3; D may be TRBD2 (6 bases). The specimen sequenced was central memory CD4+ T cells from blood. The TCR comes from a woman between 35 and 50 years old in good health. CDR3 nucleotide sequence: TGCGCCAGCAGCCTGACTAGTGAATGGACAGATACGCAGTATTTT. Its protein is CASSLTSEWTDTQYF.